Presented here are 27 T cell receptor beta chains from one specimen sequenced in a study of shared clonotypes between healthy human individuals. Assay used: immunoSEQ multiplex PCR; TCRdb lists only in-frame clones, some missing. Of some 510,000 clones detected, approximately 85% appear once; the ten largest clones hold 10% to 15%. Sequenced material: PBMCs. The receptors come from a woman in her forties in good health. Some clones in this sample may be carry-over from other donors' samples.

V gene TRBV7-3 combines with J gene TRBJ2-7; 7 positions agree with TRBD1. The CDR3 loop spans 15 amino acids. J gave up 6 bases and V 5 bases, and 13 bases lay outside the gene matches. Germline values: CDR1 SGHTA, CDR2 FQGTGA. CDR3 amino acids: CASSPMGRAGGEQYF. The CDR3 region has the DNA TGTGCCAGCAGCCCCATGGGCAGGGCAGGGGGCGAGCAGTACTTC.

This clone occurred a few times. The rearrangement links TRBV27 to TRBJ1-5; D might be TRBD1 (5 bases). CDR3 size: 16 residues. The ends were cut back, 2 bases at V and 11 bases at J, with 22 bases in the middle. CDR1 is MNHEY, CDR2 SMNVEV, per germline (reference sequence). The CDR3 region is CASSLSREWGPGAQHF. The CDR3 DNA reads TGTGCCAGCAGTTTAAGCAGGGAGTGGGGACCTGGGGCCCAGCATTTT.

This clone was counted between two and nine times. This chain connects TRBV30 to TRBJ2-3; D is perhaps TRBD1 (5 bases). V was pared by 0 bases and J by 5 bases, with 18 bases between. CDR3 length: 16 residues. The germline CDR1 and CDR2 sequences are GTSNPN and SVGIG (reference sequence). CDR3 protein: CAWSVVGVSNLDTQYF. In DNA, the CDR3 is TGTGCCTGGAGTGTAGTAGGGGTATCAAACCTAGATACGCAGTATTTT.

This clone was seen many times. This chain connects TRBV5-6 to TRBJ2-7, with 10 bases fitting TRBD2. Unmatched junction bases numbered 2, after V lost 2 bases and J lost 3 bases. Per germline, CDR1 SGHDT and CDR2 YYEEEE. The CDR3 is 14 residues long. The CDR3 DNA follows: TGTGCCAGCAGCTTAGGGACTAGCGTCTACGAGCAGTACTTC. It specifies CASSLGTSVYEQYF.

This chain joins TRBV7-8 and TRBJ2-7; 8 nucleotides match TRBD1. V dropped 5 bases and J dropped 4; count of bases not matched to a gene: 10. Per the germline V gene, CDR1 is SGHVS and CDR2 is FQNEAQ. The CDR3 spans 15 residues. As DNA, the CDR3 is TGTGCCAGCAGCGATAAGACAGGGGCCGAGTACGAGCAGTACTTC. Protein sequence: CASSDKTGAEYEQYF.

The chain is built from TRBV2 and TRBJ1-5, with 7 nucleotides matching TRBD1. CDR3 length: 14 amino acids. Trimming at V came to 8 bases and at J to 5 bases, leaving 9 bases not matched to a gene. The germline CDR1 and CDR2 sequences are SNHLY and FYNNEI. DNA for the CDR3: TGTGCCAGCGCGGTGGCAGGGGGAGATCAGCCCCAGCATTTT. It encodes CASAVAGGDQPQHF.

The gene calls are TRBV9 and TRBJ2-2; D not certain. Deletions cut 0 bases from V and 4 bases from J, with 13 bases between. There are 16 residues in the CDR3. Germline CDR1 reads SGDLS; CDR2 reads YYNGEE. The CDR3 here is CASSVDPEVGTGELFF. The CDR3 nucleotides are TGTGCCAGCAGCGTAGATCCGGAAGTTGGCACCGGGGAGCTGTTTTTT.

The chain uses TRBV11-3 and TRBJ2-6, with D uncertain. Trimming pared 8 bases from V and 0 bases from J, leaving 11 bases between. Germline CDR1 reads SGHNT; CDR2 reads YENEEA. The CDR3 runs 15 residues. As DNA, the CDR3 is TGTGCCAGCTCATCCGGAGCCTCTGGGGCCAACGTCCTGACTTTC. This codes for CASSSGASGANVLTF. Based on the CDR3 plus reference TRBV11-3 and TRBJ2-6, the full variable domain is EAGVVQSPRYKIIEKKQPVAFWCNPISGHNTLYWYLQNLGQGPELLIRYENEEAVDDSQLPKDRFSAERLKGVDSTLKIQPAELGDSAVYLCASSSGASGANVLTFGAGSRLTVL.

The chain joins TRBV2 to TRBJ2-2, with 7 bases aligning to TRBD1. V lost 10 bases to trimming and J lost 2 bases; unmatched junction nucleotides: 4. Germline values: CDR1 SNHLY, CDR2 FYNNEI. This CDR3 is built from 13 residues. The CDR3 DNA is TGTGCCACCAGGGACAGCAACACCGGGGAGCTGTTTTTT. It codes for CATRDSNTGELFF. Filled out from reference TRBV2 and TRBJ2-2, the complete variable domain reads EPEVTQTPSHQVTQMGQEVILRCVPISNHLYFYWYRQILGQKVEFLVSFYNNEISEKSEIFDDQFSVERPDGSNFTLKIRSTKLEDSAMYFCATRDSNTGELFFGEGSRLTVL.

Only one count was recorded for this clone. The chain is built from TRBV5-6 and TRBJ2-3; TRBD2 matches at 8 bases. Per the germline V gene, CDR1 is SGHDT and CDR2 is YYEEEE. CDR3 length: 15 residues. V trimming: 3 bases; J trimming: 4 bases; junction bases outside the gene matches: 7. CDR3 protein: CASSYLAGQADTQYF. The CDR3 DNA reads as TGTGCCAGCAGCTATCTAGCGGGTCAGGCAGATACGCAGTATTTT.

The CDR3 nucleotides are TGCGCCAGCAGCTTGGACGGGGCTAGTGAGCAGTTCTTC. Amino acids: CASSLDGASEQFF. The V call is TRBV5-1, the J call TRBJ2-1; D might be TRBD1 or TRBD2, each matching 5 bases. V lost 0 bases and J lost 9, with 10 bases in between. The CDR3 spans 13 residues. Germline V CDR1 and CDR2: SGHRS, YFSETQ.

This chain links TRBV10-2 with TRBJ1-2; unclear D gene. This CDR3 spans 12 amino acids. Germline V gene sequence: CDR1 WSHSY, CDR2 SAAADI. The V end was cut by 3 bases, the J end by 10 bases, with 12 bases between. Written as DNA, the CDR3 is TGCGCCAGCAGTGACCCTAGGGAACTCTACACCTTC. Its protein product is CASSDPRELYTF.

V is TRBV18 and J is TRBJ2-7; 9 positions match TRBD2. Germline lookup yields CDR1 KGHSH and CDR2 LQKENI. The length of the CDR3 is 16 residues. The trim removed 6 bases at V and 0 bases at J, leaving 9 bases unmatched. The CDR3 protein is CASSRLAEGISYEQYF. CDR3 nucleotide sequence: TGTGCCAGCTCTCGACTAGCGGAAGGTATCTCCTACGAGCAGTACTTC.

The chain couples TRBV5-1 to TRBJ1-1; 7 bases are a match to TRBD1. Germline CDR1 is SGHRS and CDR2 is YFSETQ. This CDR3 has 15 amino acids. V was clipped by 6 bases and J by 4 bases; unmatched bases: 12. The CDR3, as DNA: TGCGCCAGCAACCTTCGACAGGGTGGGGCCACTGAAGCTTTCTTT. The encoded protein is CASNLRQGGATEAFF.

V is TRBV28 and J is TRBJ2-7; D not certain. Germline loops: CDR1 MDHEN, CDR2 SYDVKM. The V end lost 2 bases, the J end lost 2 bases, and 10 bases lay between the germline ends. This CDR3 has 14 residues. CDR3 protein: CASSLRSPAYEQYF. In DNA form, the CDR3 reads TGTGCCAGCAGTTTAAGGTCCCCCGCCTACGAGCAGTACTTC.

This clone was seen just once. The rearrangement links TRBV5-1 to TRBJ2-1; 9 nucleotides align to TRBD2. The CDR3 is 16 residues long. Germline CDR1 and CDR2: SGHRS and YFSETQ. J lost 6 bases, V lost 2 bases, and 9 bases had no gene match. The CDR3, as DNA: TGCGCCAGCAGCTTCACTAGCGGGCCCCAAGGCAATGAGCAGTTCTTC. Translation gives CASSFTSGPQGNEQFF.

The table lists this clone with a count of one. The chain combines TRBV27 with TRBJ2-1; 7 bases match TRBD2. The J segment lost 9 bases and the V segment lost 6 bases, leaving 11 bases of the junction unmatched. Germline V CDR1 and CDR2: MNHEY, SMNVEV (reference sequence). The CDR3 extends over 14 amino acids. The CDR3 loop is CASRFGEGLGEQFF. CDR3 in DNA: TGTGCCAGCAGGTTCGGGGAGGGCCTGGGTGAGCAGTTCTTC.

The genes are TRBV15 and TRBJ2-7, with 10 bases aligning to TRBD2. Germline V gives CDR1 LNHNV, CDR2 YYDKDF (reference sequence). J lost 4 bases, V lost 5 bases, and 5 bases had no gene match. This CDR3 comprises 14 residues. The CDR3 DNA follows: TGTGCCACCAGCGGGTCTAGCGGGAGTTACGAGCAGTACTTC. Translating it yields CATSGSSGSYEQYF.

This chain uses TRBV5-1 with TRBJ2-3; TRBD2 matches 13 bases. From germline, CDR1 is SGHRS and CDR2 YFSETQ. Trimming cost V 5 bases and J 4 bases; bases outside gene matches: 7. The CDR3 runs to 16 residues. CDR3 coding DNA: TGCGCCAGCAGAAACATACTAGCGGGAGGGCCAGATACGCAGTATTTT. It is translated as CASRNILAGGPDTQYF.

The chain carries TRBV10-1 and TRBJ1-1; 9 bases are shared with TRBD1. This CDR3 comprises 15 residues. Per germline, CDR1 WNHNN and CDR2 SYGVQD (reference sequence). Unmatched junction bases numbered 9, after V lost 6 bases and J lost 4 bases. The DNA of the CDR3 is TGCGCCAGCAGCCAACCACAGGGGGCAGGCACTGAAGCTTTCTTT. Its translation is CASSQPQGAGTEAFF.

The chain has TRBV19 and TRBJ2-1; 7 nucleotides line up with TRBD2. The junction had 13 bases not matched to a gene; V was cut back by 0 bases and J by 8 bases. The CDR3 is 17 residues long. The germline V gene encodes CDR1 LNHDA and CDR2 SQIVND (reference sequence). CDR3 sequence (DNA): TGTGCCAGTAGTATAGATAGGGGCGGGAGAGGGGCATATGAGCAGTTCTTC. Translation gives CASSIDRGGRGAYEQFF.

The V and J genes are TRBV28 and TRBJ1-2; 9 nucleotides line up with TRBD1. Germline loops: CDR1 MDHEN, CDR2 SYDVKM. The CDR3 runs to 13 residues. The V gene end was trimmed by 3 bases and the J gene end by 10 bases; junction bases not matched to a gene: 6. The CDR3 nucleotides are TGTGCCAGCAGTTTCGGGGACAGGGCGTCCTACACCTTC. Translated: CASSFGDRASYTF.

This clone showed up just once. The CDR3 DNA reads as TGTGCCAGCAGTTTACTCAGGACCTATGGCTACACCTTC. Translation: CASSLLRTYGYTF. The chain combines TRBV28 with TRBJ1-2; D remains unclear. Per the germline V gene, CDR1 is MDHEN and CDR2 is SYDVKM. The CDR3 length is 13 residues. The ends were cut back, 2 bases at V and 4 bases at J, with 8 bases in the middle.

This rearrangement joins TRBV6-6 to TRBJ2-1; TRBD2 matches at 7 bases. After removal of 2 bases from V and 6 bases from J, the junction contained 4 bases not matched to a gene. The CDR3 covers 14 residues. The germline gives CDR1 MNHNY, CDR2 SVGAGI (reference sequence). DNA for the CDR3: TGTGCCAGCAGTTACGGGGGGGGTGTCAATGAGCAGTTCTTC. This translates into CASSYGGGVNEQFF.

The V and J genes are TRBV11-3 and TRBJ2-3; no reliable D call. V shed 2 bases and J shed 0 bases, with 3 bases lying between them. The CDR3 runs to 13 residues. The V gene's germline CDR1 is SGHNT and CDR2 YENEEA. The CDR3 protein is CASSLISTDTQYF. The CDR3 DNA sequence: TGTGCCAGCAGCTTAATAAGCACAGATACGCAGTATTTT.

The J gene is TRBJ2-3, the V gene TRBV5-4, with no clear D. The germline V gene encodes CDR1 SGHNT and CDR2 YYREEE (reference sequence). V gave up 3 bases and J gave up 4 bases, with 9 bases separating them. The CDR3 runs to 13 residues. The CDR3 reads CASSSRVADTQYF. The CDR3 DNA follows: TGTGCCAGCAGCTCCCGGGTCGCAGATACGCAGTATTTT. The complete variable domain, with remaining parts taken from reference TRBV5-4 and TRBJ2-3, reads ETGVTQSPTHLIKTRGQQVTLRCSSQSGHNTVSWYQQALGQGPQFIFQYYREEENGRGNFPPRFSGLQFPNYSSELNVNALELDDSALYLCASSSRVADTQYFGPGTRLTVL.

This clone was seen only once. The J gene is TRBJ1-2, the V gene TRBV9, with D unclear. The germline V gene encodes CDR1 SGDLS and CDR2 YYNGEE. The V end lost 4 bases, the J end lost 4 bases, and 14 bases lay between the germline ends. This CDR3 comprises 14 residues. This CDR3 is CASSPGGEPYGYTF. CDR3 DNA: TGTGCCAGCAGCCCCGGCGGGGAACCCTATGGCTACACCTTC.